The subject of this entry is one TCR beta chain. The antigen it binds to is not known. Base quality data are lacking; no much larger clone is found one base away. To be included, a participant needed at least one PBMC sample from before ART initiation plus at least two post-ART samples. Treatment was received in the United States of America by all participants with HIV. Cryopreserved samples of roughly 0.95-10 million PBMC were thawed and washed before DNA extraction. At the time of the earliest PBMC sample, participants with HIV were aged between roughly 20 and 60 years. Per participant, PBMC samples came from 1-4 timepoints prior to ART initiation and 2-8 timepoints following ART initiation, for a median of 7 samples. For every participant, serial HIV viral load, CD4+ T-cell count, ART history and demographic data were obtained. Genomic DNA was extracted from unsorted PBMC with a Qiagen kit on a QIAcube, with processing performed in batches of 12 samples.

These data come from a study of long-term antiretroviral therapy in people with HIV (dated 2022 in TCRdb). A note on the overall study: The earliest samples were collected approximately a decade before the 2015 WHO recommendation for immediate ART, a period when ART was typically delayed until CD4 counts fell. Of the 30 or so participants with HIV, some 12 were female. This retrospective serial study examined whether starting ART and sustained HIV suppression were associated with changes in the composition and diversity of the TRB repertoire in peripheral blood. The cohort contributed about 190 cryopreserved PBMC samples from 30 adults with confirmed HIV infection, collected serially over a mean of about 6 years (range 1-12). No cross-contamination during QIAcube processing was seen in test extractions of a monoclonal T-cell line run alongside roughly 30 polyclonal samples. Broader findings and caveats from the paper: CDR3 length ranges in HIV repertoires were narrower than in controls, and network structure suggested an antigen-experienced repertoire with only a slight naive shift after ART. Because pre-ART samples had limited cell numbers, unsorted PBMC were profiled rather than sorted CD4+ and CD8+ T cells. Inferences about post-ART repertoire changes are limited because no data were available on ART adherence, viral resistance or therapy changes. The samples span the years 2004 to 2017, and the ART regimens used at that time may not be as effective as current regimens. ART initiation was associated with a significant increase in TRB diversity, but diversity stayed significantly below transplant donor controls even after long-term ART. At every time point, the repertoire was dominated by expanded TRB clones first identified before ART initiation, although this dominance fluctuated and, in many PLHIV, declined after ART. Owing to limited PBMC availability, only the TCR beta chain was sequenced, without alpha chain pairing.

The CDR3 goes from the cysteine to the phenylalanine over 16 residues. The kept DNA is CDR3 alone, 48 bases in frame from the first base. V loses 5 bases, J loses 3 bases, and the germline ends lie 16 bases apart. Based on the germline V gene (reference sequence), the CDR1 and CDR2 sequences are SEHNR and FQNEAQ. The immunoSEQ hsTCRB v3.0 assay was used at survey level resolution for TRB variable region sequencing. The targeted TRB sequencing depth was 40,000-50,000 T-cell genomes per sample. Pooled TRB libraries were sequenced on an Illumina MiSeq with a v3 150-cycle kit. The paper's processing steps were these. Analysis of repertoires was carried out in R inside a reproducible Nextflow workflow spanning QC, data transformation and analysis. LymphoSeq2, an R package for exploring AIRR-Seq data, was used to implement custom analyses. A few samples yielding fewer than 5000 total TRB sequences were excluded, leaving approximately 190 analyzed HIV repertoires. Among the 180 to 200 HIV repertoires that were kept, some 60 were collected before ART initiation and more than 120 were collected after ART initiation. Repertoires were downsampled to 5000 TRB nucleotide sequences, with summary statistics averaged over 100 downsampling iterations. TRB sequences were retained for analysis only if CDR3 regions of at least seven amino acids were present. Diversity was assessed using a clonality score derived from Shannon entropy and using the Gini coefficient. Repertoire networks linked the top 5000 CDR3 amino acid sequences whenever two sequences differed by an edit distance of one. For TRB CDR3 amino acid sequences, antigen specificity groups and MHC restriction were predicted with GLIPH2. CDR3 amino acid sequences were matched against VDJdb and McPAS-TCR to flag known CMV, EBV, HIV or tissue antigen associations. Pre-ART, post-ART and control groups were compared with Wilcoxon signed-rank tests and Holm-Bonferroni correction. The immuneACCESS repertoire file appears here via TCRdb, limited to in-frame rearrangements. These files lack a portion of the clones; in checked studies, under half of the deficit traces to unresolved V genes, and the cause of the others is not known. V and J calls and clone size are copied from that table; D and trimming were computed from the DNA. This sample lists tens of thousands of clones; roughly nine tenths were detected once. Of the sample, roughly 4% falls within the top ten clones.

This sequence uses TRBV7-9 and TRBJ2-2, with the D gene tentatively TRBD1 or TRBD2, based on 6 matching bases in each. The source material was unsorted PBMCs, sampled 1.2 years after starting antiretroviral therapy. This TCR derives from a woman between 50 and 59 years old with HIV. The CDR3 amino acid sequence is: CASSPRGARDTGELFF. The DNA reads as follows: TGTGCCAGCAGCCCTAGGGGGGCCAGGGACACCGGGGAGCTGTTTTTT.